These T cell receptor beta chains were read from a single sample in a study of blood T cell repertoires in COVID-19. The method was immunoSEQ multiplex PCR; TCRdb's version includes in-frame clones alone and lacks a portion of them. The sample contains roughly 120,000 clones, around 83% of which appear only once. The sample comprised peripheral blood. The receptor source for this set is a man between 65 and 79 years old with acute or convalescent COVID-19. CDR3s include the opening cysteine and the closing phenylalanine or tryptophan. The D gene is left open where the match is weak. Expanded clones are given a class, and other clones once, few, many or no size at all.

d_call j_call clone_size cdr3_length v_call cdr3_aa cdr3_nt
. TRBJ2-5 . 15 TRBV30 CAWSVRGTTQETQYF TGTGCCTGGAGTGTGAGGGGGACTACCCAAGAGACCCAGTACTTC
TRBD1 TRBJ1-5 . 17 TRBV4-1 CASSQDGTGISNQPQHF TGCGCCAGCAGCCAAGACGGGACAGGGATCAGCAATCAGCCCCAGCATTTT
TRBD2 TRBJ2-7 . 13 TRBV18 CASSPLGGDEQYF TGTGCCAGCTCACCACTCGGGGGGGACGAGCAGTACTTC
. TRBJ2-5 . 15 TRBV6-5 CASSYSAGRRETQYF TGTGCCAGCAGTTACTCCGCTGGTAGGCGGGAGACCCAGTACTTC
. TRBJ2-5 few 14 TRBV4-1 CASSQGGVGETQYF TGCGCCAGCAGCCAAGGGGGGGTAGGGGAGACCCAGTACTTC
. TRBJ1-1 . 14 TRBV5-1 CASSGGRGNTEAFF TGCGCCAGCAGCGGGGGCAGGGGGAACACTGAAGCTTTCTTT
. TRBJ2-2 . 17 TRBV19 CASSLLLGPTNTGELFF TGTGCCAGTAGCCTCCTTTTGGGGCCGACCAACACCGGGGAGCTGTTTTTT
. TRBJ1-3 . 16 TRBV30 CAWRAAGFWTGNTIYF TGTGCCTGGAGGGCCGCAGGGTTCTGGACTGGAAACACCATATATTTT
TRBD1 TRBJ1-5 . 13 TRBV30 CAWSGQGDQPQHF TGTGCCTGGAGTGGACAGGGGGATCAGCCCCAGCATTTT
TRBD1 TRBJ1-5 few 14 TRBV5-1 CASSQGGGNQPQHF TGCGCCAGCAGCCAGGGGGGCGGCAATCAGCCCCAGCATTTT
TRBD1 TRBJ1-2 . 14 TRBV28 CASSPTGGNYGYTF TGTGCCAGCAGCCCTACAGGGGGGAACTATGGCTACACCTTC
. TRBJ2-2 . 15 TRBV4-2 CASSQAGMKTGELFF TGTGCCAGCAGCCAAGCCGGGATGAAAACCGGGGAGCTGTTTTTT
TRBD1 TRBJ1-3 . 15 TRBV2 CASSVDRGPGNTIYF TGTGCCAGCAGCGTCGACAGGGGGCCTGGAAACACCATATATTTT
TRBD1 TRBJ1-5 . 15 TRBV2 CASSGQGPRNQPQHF TGTGCCAGCAGCGGACAGGGGCCCCGAAATCAGCCCCAGCATTTT
. TRBJ1-6 . 13 TRBV2 CASSGRRISPLHF TGTGCCAGCAGTGGGAGGCGGATTTCACCCCTCCACTTT
. TRBJ2-7 . 15 TRBV5-1 CASSLLPVGPYEQYF TGCGCCAGCAGTCTGCTTCCGGTGGGGCCCTACGAGCAGTACTTC
TRBD1 TRBJ2-7 few 16 TRBV28 CASSLWGIDRAYEQYF TGTGCCAGCAGTTTATGGGGGATCGACAGGGCCTACGAGCAGTACTTC
. TRBJ1-5 . 15 TRBV27 CASSRQLGNDQPQHF TGTGCCAGCAGTCGACAGCTTGGCAACGATCAGCCCCAGCATTTT
. TRBJ1-3 . 15 TRBV9 CASSAEMPLGNTIYF TGTGCCAGCAGCGCCGAGATGCCCCTGGGAAACACCATATATTTT
TRBD1 TRBJ2-2 . 14 TRBV19 CASSGTGGTGELFF TGTGCCAGTAGCGGGACAGGGGGCACCGGGGAGCTGTTTTTT
. TRBJ1-5 . 15 TRBV19 CASRPGGGGTQPQHF TGTGCCAGTAGGCCCGGAGGGGGGGGTACTCAGCCCCAGCATTTT
TRBD1 TRBJ2-3 . 14 TRBV12-5 CASGAGQGSDTQYF TGTGCTAGTGGTGCAGGACAGGGGTCAGATACGCAGTATTTT
. TRBJ1-1 . 14 TRBV29-1 CSVRSAGGNTEAFF TGCAGCGTTAGGTCGGCCGGGGGGAACACTGAAGCTTTCTTT
TRBD1 TRBJ1-3 . 16 TRBV9 CASSVEGAVSGNTIYF TGTGCCAGCAGCGTAGAGGGGGCTGTGAGTGGAAACACCATATATTTT
TRBD2 TRBJ2-2 . 17 TRBV6-1 CASSEAPTSGRAGELFF TGTGCCAGCAGTGAAGCCCCCACTAGCGGGAGAGCCGGGGAGCTGTTTTTT
. TRBJ1-2 . 13 TRBV6-5 CASNNFGFYGYTF TGTGCCAGCAATAATTTCGGGTTCTATGGCTACACCTTC
. TRBJ2-7 . 14 TRBV7-2 CASSLEGGGYEQYF TGTGCCAGCAGCTTAGAGGGCGGAGGGTACGAGCAGTACTTC
TRBD2 TRBJ2-1 few 16 TRBV9 CASSVDGGGAVNEQFF TGTGCCAGCAGCGTAGATGGCGGGGGGGCTGTCAATGAGCAGTTCTTC
. TRBJ1-2 . 13 TRBV7-9 CASSVRGAYGYTF TGTGCCAGCAGCGTCAGGGGAGCCTATGGCTACACCTTC
. TRBJ1-3 . 16 TRBV28 CASSPLQAVSGNTIYF TGTGCCAGCAGTCCGCTACAGGCGGTCTCTGGAAACACCATATATTTT
TRBD2 TRBJ2-3 . 16 TRBV4-2 CASSQGVVAGDYTQYF TGTGCCAGCAGCCAAGGGGTTGTAGCGGGGGACTATACGCAGTATTTT
TRBD1 TRBJ1-5 few 17 TRBV4-1 CASSQDFLRGVNQPQHF TGCGCCAGCAGCCAAGACTTCCTCAGGGGGGTTAATCAGCCCCAGCATTTT
TRBD2 TRBJ2-1 . 18 TRBV19 CASSIRTSGISSYNEQFF TGTGCCAGTAGTATAAGGACTAGCGGGATTAGCTCCTACAATGAGCAGTTCTTC
. TRBJ1-2 few 13 TRBV12-3/TRBV12-4 CASSRGHNYGYTF TGTGCCAGCAGCCGAGGGCATAACTATGGCTACACCTTC
. TRBJ1-5 . 14 TRBV2 CASVAVGGNQPQHF TGTGCCAGCGTGGCGGTAGGGGGCAATCAGCCCCAGCATTTT
TRBD1 TRBJ1-2 few 15 TRBV2 CASSAQTGNAYGYTF TGTGCCAGCAGTGCCCAGACAGGGAATGCCTATGGCTACACCTTC
TRBD1 TRBJ1-3 . 14 TRBV28 CASSAGGSGNTIYF TGTGCCAGCAGTGCAGGGGGCTCTGGAAACACCATATATTTT
TRBD2 TRBJ2-7 . 17 TRBV2 CASSELVASGALDEQYF TGTGCCAGCAGTGAACTGGTGGCTAGCGGGGCACTTGACGAGCAGTACTTC
. TRBJ1-3 few 14 TRBV6-5 CASSYSLLGNTIYF TGTGCCAGCAGTTACTCCCTTCTGGGAAACACCATATATTTT
. TRBJ1-1 . 15 TRBV11-2 CASSDLGGANTEAFF TGTGCCAGCAGCGACCTCGGGGGTGCTAACACTGAAGCTTTCTTT
TRBD2 TRBJ2-1 . 16 TRBV9 CASSVGGSGSNTEQFF TGTGCCAGCAGCGTAGGAGGTAGCGGGAGCAACACTGAGCAGTTCTTC
. TRBJ2-5 . 15 TRBV6-5 CASSWRGRREETQYF TGTGCCAGCAGTTGGAGGGGGCGCCGTGAAGAGACCCAGTACTTC
. TRBJ2-7 . 18 TRBV3-1/TRBV3-2 CASSQALLGGQRSYEQYF TGTGCCAGCAGCCAAGCCCTCTTAGGAGGGCAGCGTTCCTACGAGCAGTACTTC
. TRBJ2-1 . 13 TRBV5-1 CASTPSSYNEQFF TGCGCCAGCACCCCATCCTCCTACAATGAGCAGTTCTTC
TRBD1 TRBJ1-2 . 15 TRBV30 CAWSAWDSRLYGYTF TGTGCCTGGAGTGCTTGGGACAGCCGCCTCTATGGCTACACCTTC
TRBD2 TRBJ2-7 . 16 TRBV7-2 CASSPPSAAGGSEQYF TGTGCCAGCAGCCCCCCCTCGGCAGCGGGAGGGTCCGAGCAGTACTTC
TRBD1 TRBJ1-5 . 14 TRBV30 CAWSAGQGDQPQHF TGTGCCTGGAGCGCGGGACAGGGTGATCAGCCCCAGCATTTT
TRBD1 TRBJ1-1 . 17 TRBV28 CASSPSTGTGTRAEAFF TGTGCCAGCAGTCCCTCCACCGGGACAGGGACCAGAGCTGAAGCTTTCTTT
. TRBJ1-6 . 15 TRBV19 CASSRQEANNSPLHF TGTGCCAGTAGCCGCCAAGAGGCTAATAATTCACCCCTCCACTTT
. TRBJ2-6 . 14 TRBV6-5 CASREGAGANVLTF TGTGCCAGCAGAGAGGGAGCTGGGGCCAACGTCCTGACTTTC
TRBD1 TRBJ1-3 . 16 TRBV2 CASRPGTGLGGNTIYF TGTGCCAGCAGGCCGGGGACAGGGCTAGGAGGAAACACCATATATTTT
. TRBJ2-1 . 15 TRBV4-2 CASSQGQGGHNEQFF TGTGCCAGCAGCCAAGGGCAGGGGGGTCACAATGAGCAGTTCTTC
TRBD2 TRBJ2-1 . 15 TRBV2 CASRTGTSLPEGQFF TGTGCCAGCAGGACCGGGACTAGCCTACCTGAGGGGCAGTTCTTC
TRBD1 TRBJ1-2 . 14 TRBV6-6 CASSSRTGDYGYTF TGTGCCAGCAGTTCTCGGACAGGGGACTATGGCTACACCTTC
TRBD1 TRBJ1-5 . 14 TRBV7-9 CAVPEQGTNQPQHF TGTGCAGTCCCGGAACAGGGGACTAATCAGCCCCAGCATTTT